This T cell receptor beta chain emerged from a study of cytomegalovirus exposure and HLA in healthy donors. Of note for this clone: Its target is unknown.

Germline V CDR1 and CDR2: LNHDA, SQIVND (reference sequence). Between the trimmed V and J ends, which lost 10 bases and 6 bases, there was a span of 24 bases. CDR3 length equals 16 residues. Notes on the study in general: Later analysis indicated greater clonal expansion among HLA-associated TCR beta chains than among equally common other chains. Immune exposure data for these donors was limited to CMV serostatus.

It was with 60 Vbeta and 13 Jbeta primers that the PCR ran. The assay was immunoSEQ multiplex PCR, and TCRdb's table has in-frame clones only and misses some. Of some 200,000 clones detected, 79% appear once; the ten largest clones hold approximately 0.4%. Sequenced: PBMCs. The chain carries TRBV19 and TRBJ2-2; TRBD2 is a possible D gene (6 bases). The receptor comes from a male donor in good health and CMV-seropositive. The CDR3 region is CATKPPMTSQAGELFF. For the CDR3, the DNA is TGTGCCACCAAACCCCCCATGACTAGTCAGGCCGGGGAGCTGTTTTTT.